The clone carrying this T cell receptor beta chain was seen repeatedly, ten times or more. Its antigen is currently unknown. Trimming shortened V by 2 bases and J by 2 bases, and 13 bases separated the two germline ends. The CDR3 runs 16 residues. In germline, CDR1 is MDHEN, CDR2 SYDVKM. This sample was taken from a study of T cells in Graves' hyperthyroidism and ophthalmopathy. Overall study context: The authors collected peripheral blood at initial diagnosis, before any treatment.

Study-wide points: Appearing also in blood were most of the thyroid clonotypes expanded above 0.001. A model of 13 V-J features distinguished ophthalmopathy from stable hyperthyroidism.

The authors obtained PBMCs from over 7.5 ml of fresh peripheral blood. RNA transcripts provided the source from which TCR beta CDR3 regions were amplified. HTBI primers were used for first-round RT-PCR of the TCR CDR3. TCRdb used MiXCR to reprocess the multiplex PCR reads, holding one entry per CDR3 protein. This sample has a few hundred thousand distinct CDR3 sequences, with 16% found just once. This receptor was taken from a woman in her thirties or forties with Graves' ophthalmopathy. The sequenced sample was blood. This chain connects TRBV28 to TRBJ2-1; the D is unclear. CDR3 loop: CASSLTPGDTYNEQFF. The CDR3 DNA reads as TGTGCCAGCAGTTTAACCCCGGGTGATACCTACAATGAGCAGTTCTTC.